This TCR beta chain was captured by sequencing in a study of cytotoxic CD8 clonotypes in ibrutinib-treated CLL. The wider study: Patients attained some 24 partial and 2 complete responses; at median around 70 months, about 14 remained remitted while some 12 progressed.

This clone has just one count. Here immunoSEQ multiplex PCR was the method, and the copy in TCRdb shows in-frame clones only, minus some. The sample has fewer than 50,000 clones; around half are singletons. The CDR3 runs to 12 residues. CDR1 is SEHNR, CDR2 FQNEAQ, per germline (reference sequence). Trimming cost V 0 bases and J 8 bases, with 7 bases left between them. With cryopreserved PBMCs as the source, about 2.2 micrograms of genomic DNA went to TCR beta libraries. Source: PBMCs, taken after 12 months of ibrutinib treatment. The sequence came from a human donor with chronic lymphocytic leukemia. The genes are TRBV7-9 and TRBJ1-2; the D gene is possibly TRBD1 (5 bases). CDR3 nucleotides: TGTGCCAGCAGCTTAGCGAGGGACGGCTACACCTTC. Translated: CASSLARDGYTF.